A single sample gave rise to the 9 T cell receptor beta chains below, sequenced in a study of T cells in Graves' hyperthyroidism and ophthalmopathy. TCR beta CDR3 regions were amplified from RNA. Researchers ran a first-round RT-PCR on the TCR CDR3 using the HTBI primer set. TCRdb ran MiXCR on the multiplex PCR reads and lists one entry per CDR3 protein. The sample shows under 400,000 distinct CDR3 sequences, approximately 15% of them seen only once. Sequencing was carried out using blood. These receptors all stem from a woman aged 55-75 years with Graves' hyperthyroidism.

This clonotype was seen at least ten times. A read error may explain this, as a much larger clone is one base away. CDR3: CASSDTGTGGCEQYF. The DNA of the CDR3 is TGCGCCAGCAGCGACACCGGGACAGGGGGCTGCGAGCAGTACTTC. The V and J genes are TRBV10-1 and TRBJ2-7; 12 bases align to TRBD1. Germline CDR1 is WNHNN and CDR2 is SYGVQD (reference sequence). The CDR3 length is 15 residues. V trimming: 6 bases; J trimming: 6 bases; junction bases outside the gene matches: 9.

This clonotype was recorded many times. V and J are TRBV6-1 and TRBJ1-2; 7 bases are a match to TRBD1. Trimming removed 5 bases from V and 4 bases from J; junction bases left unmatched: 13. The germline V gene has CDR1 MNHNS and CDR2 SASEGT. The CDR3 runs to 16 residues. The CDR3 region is CASSWSANRGSYGYTF. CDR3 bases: TGTGCCAGCAGTTGGTCCGCTAACAGGGGTAGCTATGGCTACACCTTC.

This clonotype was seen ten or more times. In DNA, the CDR3 is TGTGCCAGCAGTTTAGGGTTCAGCTCCTACAATGAGCAGTTCTTC. Protein product: CASSLGFSSYNEQFF. This rearrangement joins TRBV5-6 to TRBJ2-1; unclear D gene. The V end lost 5 bases, the J end lost 0 bases, and 12 bases lay between the germline ends. The CDR3 spans 15 residues. Germline V gives CDR1 SGHDT, CDR2 YYEEEE. Combining the CDR3 with reference TRBV5-6 and TRBJ2-1 gives the whole variable domain DAGVTQSPTHLIKTRGQQVTLRCSPKSGHDTVSWYQQALGQGPQFIFQYYEEEERQRGNFPDRFSGHQFPNYSSELNVNALLLGDSALYLCASSLGFSSYNEQFFGPGTRLTVL.

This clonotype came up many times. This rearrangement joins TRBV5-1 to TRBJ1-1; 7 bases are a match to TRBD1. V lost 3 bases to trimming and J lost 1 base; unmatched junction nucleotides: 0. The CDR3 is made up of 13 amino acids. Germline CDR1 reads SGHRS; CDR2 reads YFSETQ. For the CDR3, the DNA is TGCGCCAGCAGCTGGGACAGGAACACTGAAGCTTTCTTT. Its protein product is CASSWDRNTEAFF.

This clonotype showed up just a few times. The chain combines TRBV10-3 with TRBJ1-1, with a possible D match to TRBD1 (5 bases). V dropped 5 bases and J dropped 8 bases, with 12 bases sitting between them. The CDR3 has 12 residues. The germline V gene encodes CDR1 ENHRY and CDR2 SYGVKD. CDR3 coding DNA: TGTGCCATCAGTTCGGGGACGCCCGAAGCTTTCTTT. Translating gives CAISSGTPEAFF.

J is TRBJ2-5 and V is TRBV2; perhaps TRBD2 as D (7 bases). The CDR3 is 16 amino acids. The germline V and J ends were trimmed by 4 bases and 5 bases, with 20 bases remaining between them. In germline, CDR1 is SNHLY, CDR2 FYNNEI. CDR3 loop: CASSVRPGGGGETQYF. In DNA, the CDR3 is TGTGCCAGCAGTGTAAGACCGGGCGGGGGCGGGGAGACCCAGTACTTC.

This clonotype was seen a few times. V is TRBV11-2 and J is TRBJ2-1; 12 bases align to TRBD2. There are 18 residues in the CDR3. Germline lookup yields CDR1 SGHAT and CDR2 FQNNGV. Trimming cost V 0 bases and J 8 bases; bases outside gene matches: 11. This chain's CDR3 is CASSLEAPSGRGFDEQFF. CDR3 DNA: TGTGCCAGCAGCTTAGAAGCGCCTAGCGGGAGGGGTTTCGATGAGCAGTTCTTC.

For the CDR3, the DNA is TGTGCCAGTAGTGGCTCGGCCGGGGAGCTGTTTTTT. This gives the protein CASSGSAGELFF. The V gene is TRBV19, the J gene TRBJ2-2; D unclear. V was shortened by 5 bases and J by 6 bases, with 7 bases between the two germline ends. The germline V gene encodes CDR1 LNHDA and CDR2 SQIVND (reference sequence). This CDR3 spans 12 amino acids.

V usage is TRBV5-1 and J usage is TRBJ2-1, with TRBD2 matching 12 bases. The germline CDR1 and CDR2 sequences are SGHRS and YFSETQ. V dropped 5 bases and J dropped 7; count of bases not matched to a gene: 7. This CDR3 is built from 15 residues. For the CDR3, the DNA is TGCGCCAGCAGTTTCTCTAGCGGGAGGGGGAATGAGCAGTTCTTC. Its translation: CASSFSSGRGNEQFF.